This T cell receptor beta chain emerged from a study of shared clonotypes between healthy human individuals. In germline, CDR1 is SGHTA, CDR2 FQGTGA. V gave up 0 bases and J gave up 5 bases, with 7 bases separating them. This CDR3 is 13 amino acids long. Assay: immunoSEQ multiplex PCR; the TCRdb copy retains only in-frame clones and omits some. The sample includes about 1.1 million clones, around 78% of them seen just once. The source is a man younger than 35 in good health. Some clones in this sample may be carry-over from other donors' samples. The chain has TRBV7-3 and TRBJ1-1; D not certain. Material: memory CD4+ T cells from PBMCs. Documented subset: CD45RA-negative fraction. CDR3 protein: CASSLTIRTEAFF. CDR3 coding DNA: TGTGCCAGCAGCTTAACGATCAGAACTGAAGCTTTCTTT.